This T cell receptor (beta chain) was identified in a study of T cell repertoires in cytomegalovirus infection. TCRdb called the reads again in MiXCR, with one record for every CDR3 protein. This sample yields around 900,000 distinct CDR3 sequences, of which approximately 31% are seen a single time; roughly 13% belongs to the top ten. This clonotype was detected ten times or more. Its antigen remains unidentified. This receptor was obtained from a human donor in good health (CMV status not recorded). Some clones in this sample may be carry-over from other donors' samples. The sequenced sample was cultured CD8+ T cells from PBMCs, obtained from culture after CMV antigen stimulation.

The CDR3 bases are TGTGCCAGCAGCCCGTGGACAGGTTTTGAAAAACTGTTTTTT. As protein: CASSPWTGFEKLFF. The V and J genes are TRBV7-2 and TRBJ1-4; TRBD1 matches 7 bases. CDR3 length: 14 residues. Germline loops: CDR1 SGHTA, CDR2 FQGNSA. J lost 7 bases, V lost 5 bases, and 7 bases had no gene match.